Listed below are T cell receptor beta chains from one sample, sequenced in a study of vaccination effects on CD4 cells after COVID-19. Clones were sequenced by immunoSEQ multiplex PCR, and TCRdb holds only the in-frame ones, with some missing. The sample records about 40,000 clones, about 62% being singletons. These TCRs are of unknown antigen specificity. Here the sequenced sample was CD4+ T cells from PBMCs cultured without peptide, taken after COVID-19 vaccination. These receptors came from a human donor who received a COVID-19 vaccine. The CDR3 runs from the conserved cysteine through the conserved F or W. Each record gives: clone size, D gene, V gene, J gene, CDR3 DNA, CDR3 protein. D genes are given only for firm matches. The size field is filled for only some rows; it gives once, few, many or a size class.

size: .
D: .
V: TRBV3-1/TRBV3-2
J: TRBJ2-7
DNA: TGTGCCAGCAGCCAAACTCACGAGCAGTACTTC
CDR3: CASSQTHEQYF

size: .
D: .
V: TRBV27
J: TRBJ2-5
DNA: TGTGCCAGCAGTAATATCGGCAGGCGCGACCAAGAGACCCAGTACTTC
CDR3: CASSNIGRRDQETQYF

size: few
D: TRBD2
V: TRBV3-1/TRBV3-2
J: TRBJ2-7
DNA: TGTGCCAGCAGCCAAGTCGCGGGGGTCGAGCAGTACTTC
CDR3: CASSQVAGVEQYF

size: .
D: .
V: TRBV20-1
J: TRBJ1-1
DNA: TGCAGTGTTTCAATGAACACTGAAGCTTTCTTT
CDR3: CSVSMNTEAFF

size: .
D: TRBD2
V: TRBV5-6
J: TRBJ2-7
DNA: TGTGCCAGCACGAACGGCGGGAGGCCGACCTCCTACGAGCAGTACTTC
CDR3: CASTNGGRPTSYEQYF

size: .
D: TRBD2
V: TRBV12-5
J: TRBJ2-7
DNA: TGTGCTAGTGGTTTGCAAGGGACTAGCGGGCTCAGCTACGAGCAGTACTTC
CDR3: CASGLQGTSGLSYEQYF

size: few
D: .
V: TRBV2
J: TRBJ2-7
DNA: TGTGCCAGCAGACTCTACGAGCAGTACTTC
CDR3: CASRLYEQYF

size: .
D: TRBD1
V: TRBV5-4
J: TRBJ1-2
DNA: TGTGCCAGCAGCTTGGCAGAACAGGGGAGCGGCTACACCTTC
CDR3: CASSLAEQGSGYTF

size: .
D: .
V: TRBV19
J: TRBJ2-2
DNA: TGTGCCAGTAGTATAGCCGCAGGGTTTAACACCGGGGAGCTGTTTTTT
CDR3: CASSIAAGFNTGELFF

size: .
D: .
V: TRBV9
J: TRBJ2-1
DNA: TGTGCCAGCAGCGTAGGTGTTGGCAATGAGCAGTTCTTC
CDR3: CASSVGVGNEQFF

size: .
D: .
V: TRBV2
J: TRBJ2-2
DNA: TGTGCCAGCGCGGGGATAACCGGCACCGGGGAGCTGTTTTTT
CDR3: CASAGITGTGELFF

size: once
D: .
V: TRBV7-9
J: TRBJ1-2
DNA: TGTGCCAGCAGCTTAGGAAGTGGACGGGGACAAGCTAACTATGGCTACACCTTC
CDR3: CASSLGSGRGQANYGYTF

size: .
D: .
V: TRBV7-8
J: TRBJ2-5
DNA: TGTGCCAGCAGCTTAGCGGAACAAGAGACCCAGTACTTC
CDR3: CASSLAEQETQYF

size: .
D: .
V: TRBV29-1
J: TRBJ2-1
DNA: TGCAGCGCCGAGAGGCTCCAGGAGCAGTTCTTC
CDR3: CSAERLQEQFF

size: .
D: .
V: TRBV19
J: TRBJ1-4
DNA: TGTGCCAGTAGTTCCACCGGGACACCAGCTGAAAAACTGTTTTTT
CDR3: CASSSTGTPAEKLFF

size: .
D: TRBD1
V: TRBV10-3
J: TRBJ1-5
DNA: TGTGCCATCAAAGACAGGGACCAAGGAAATCAGCCCCAGCATTTT
CDR3: CAIKDRDQGNQPQHF

size: .
D: TRBD1
V: TRBV27
J: TRBJ2-7
DNA: TGTGCCAGTAAACCAATATTGTCGGGACAGGGTTACGAGCAGTACTTC
CDR3: CASKPILSGQGYEQYF

size: .
D: .
V: TRBV7-9
J: TRBJ2-2
DNA: TGTGCCAGCAGCTGGGGAGACCCTACTTACACCGGGGAGCTGTTTTTT
CDR3: CASSWGDPTYTGELFF

size: .
D: .
V: TRBV6-6
J: TRBJ2-3
DNA: TGTGCCACCCTTAGTTGGAGCGTCACAGATACGCAGTATTTT
CDR3: CATLSWSVTDTQYF

size: few
D: TRBD1
V: TRBV9
J: TRBJ1-1
DNA: TGTGCCAGCAGCGTGGGGGACAGGATGAACACTGAAGCTTTCTTT
CDR3: CASSVGDRMNTEAFF